The TCR beta chain under discussion was sequenced for a study of STAT5B mutations in CD4+ large granular lymphocyte leukemia. TCRdb's table, derived via immunoSEQ multiplex PCR, lists solely in-frame clones and lacks some. This repertoire shows 40,000 to 55,000 clones, roughly 84% found once; its top ten account for about 0.35%. Buffy coats from healthy blood donors served as controls. A word on this clone: Antigen specificity is unknown.

Points from the study as a whole: No patients shared main leukemic clonotypes, though approximately 26% appeared at low frequency elsewhere.

This sequence originates from a human donor in good health. Material: CD4+ T cells from blood buffy coats.

This chain's CDR3 is CASSLVGFSEKLFF. The DNA for the CDR3 is TGTGCCAGCAGCTTAGTAGGGTTTTCGGAAAAACTGTTTTTT. The chain is built from TRBV7-2 and TRBJ1-4; D ambiguous. The germline V gene has CDR1 SGHTA and CDR2 FQGNSA. The CDR3 has 14 amino acids. V was trimmed by 1 base and J by 8 bases, leaving 11 bases between them.